This T cell receptor beta chain was sequenced during a study of blood T cell repertoires in COVID-19. CDR3 length: 14 residues. Per germline, CDR1 SGHDT and CDR2 YYEEEE. J lost 13 bases, V lost 4 bases, and 7 bases had no gene match. Measured with immunoSEQ multiplex PCR; TCRdb has only the in-frame clones, and not every one. This sample yields 95,000 to 150,000 clones, of which 80% are seen a single time; approximately 16% belongs to the top ten. The chain is built from TRBV5-6 and TRBJ2-1, with 14 bases lining up with TRBD2. Sequenced material: peripheral blood. This clonotype originated in a man between 60 and 75 years old with active or convalescent COVID-19. CDR3 in amino acids: CASSRPGTSGSQFF. For the CDR3, the DNA is TGTGCCAGCAGCCGCCCGGGGACTAGCGGGAGTCAGTTCTTC.